A single sample is the source of the 3 T cell receptor beta chains below, sequenced in a study of PD-1 blockade in classical Hodgkin lymphoma. Exposure to brentuximab vedotin varied, and each patient had relapsed following autologous stem cell transplantation. Clones were sequenced by immunoSEQ multiplex PCR, and TCRdb holds only the in-frame ones, with some missing. The data show 41,000 or so clones, 76% seen once. The starting material was peripheral blood mononuclear cells (PBMCs), obtained at baseline. All receptors derive from a human donor with classical Hodgkin lymphoma.

The chain has TRBV4-3 and TRBJ2-1; 7 nucleotides match TRBD2. CDR1 LGHNA and CDR2 YSLEER come from the germline V gene. The CDR3 runs 18 residues. V was clipped by 1 base and J by 1 base; unmatched bases: 10. The CDR3 sequence is CASSQVEGLAESYNEQFF. CDR3 DNA: TGCGCCAGCAGCCAAGTGGAGGGGCTAGCGGAATCCTACAATGAGCAGTTCTTC.

The V and J genes are TRBV4-2 and TRBJ1-4; weak D call: TRBD1 (6 bases). CDR1 is LGHNA and CDR2 is YNFKEQ in the germline V gene. The V and J ends lost 1 base and 5 bases respectively, with 11 bases between them. The CDR3 is 15 amino acids. The CDR3 sequence is CASSQATGWNEKLFF. DNA of the CDR3: TGTGCCAGCAGCCAAGCGACAGGATGGAATGAAAAACTGTTTTTT.

The chain uses TRBV6-5 and TRBJ2-1, with TRBD1 matching 9 bases. The CDR3 is 14 amino acids. Trimming removed 5 bases from V and 4 bases from J; junction bases left unmatched: 3. Germline lookup yields CDR1 MNHEY and CDR2 SVGAGI. The CDR3 nucleotides are TGTGCCAGCAGTAAGACAGGGGGATACAATGAGCAGTTCTTC. Its protein product is CASSKTGGYNEQFF.